The clone carrying this T cell receptor (beta chain) was found a few times. Its antigen is undetermined. V was clipped by 6 bases and J by 7 bases; unmatched bases: 10. Germline V CDR1 and CDR2: MNHNS, SASEGT. The CDR3 is 17 residues long. In TCRdb, the 5' RACE reads were re-called with MiXCR into one record per CDR3 protein. The sample lists around 500,000 distinct CDR3 sequences; approximately 14% were seen once. Healthy Caucasian donors formed the entire cohort. The data are from a study of identical twins. Study-wide results and limits: High-abundance cord blood beta clonotypes had fewer insertions; memory repertoires showed none. The models systematically underestimated how much out-of-frame TCR alpha was shared in monozygotic twins.

This sample was shared with a second study, whose subject was yellow fever vaccine responses in identical twins.

Sequenced material: CD4+ T cells sorted from blood. V is TRBV6-1 and J is TRBJ1-6; 12 bases are a match to TRBD1. The clonotype comes from a woman younger than 30 in good health. The CDR3 coding sequence is TGTGCCAGCAGACGGGGGGGACAGGGGGCTTTCAATTCACCCCTCCACTTT. The encoded protein is CASRRGGQGAFNSPLHF.